These 13 T cell receptor beta chains share one sample of origin, sequenced in a study of cytomegalovirus exposure and HLA in healthy donors. Researchers ran the PCR with 60 Vbeta and 13 Jbeta primers. The table came from immunoSEQ multiplex PCR; TCRdb's copy has only in-frame clones and leaves some out. This table holds roughly 70,000 clones, around three quarters found once. The sequencing input was PBMCs. Receptors were obtained from a man aged 50 or older in good health and CMV-seronegative.

The J gene is TRBJ2-5, the V gene TRBV27; 8 bases map to TRBD1. The DNA end is more similar to TRBJ2-7, so the J call may be wrong. In germline, CDR1 is MNHEY, CDR2 SMNVEV (reference sequence). CDR3 length: 15 amino acids. CDR3 protein: CASRKMGQVRNEQYF. For the CDR3, the DNA is TGTGCCAGCAGAAAAATGGGACAGGTTAGGAACGAGCAGTACTTC.

This chain links TRBV14 with TRBJ1-2; D perhaps matches TRBD1 (6 bases). Germline CDR1 reads SGHDN; CDR2 reads FVKESK. This CDR3 comprises 13 residues. Between the trimmed V and J ends, which lost 2 bases and 8 bases, there was a span of 12 bases. The CDR3 DNA is TGTGCCAGCAGCCAAACCGGGACAATGGGCTACACCTTC. Its protein is CASSQTGTMGYTF.

The J gene is TRBJ1-4, the V gene TRBV6-5; 9 bases line up with TRBD1. V trimming: 2 bases; J trimming: 4 bases; junction bases outside the gene matches: 2. From germline, CDR1 is MNHEY and CDR2 SVGAGI. The CDR3 totals 15 residues. CDR3 residues: CASSYATGGNEKLFF. The CDR3 nucleotides read TGTGCCAGCAGTTACGCGACAGGGGGTAATGAAAAACTGTTTTTT.

The chain combines TRBV13 with TRBJ2-1; tentative D call: TRBD1 (5 bases). Per the germline V gene, CDR1 is PRHDT and CDR2 is FYEKMQ (reference sequence). Trimming removed 5 bases from V and 10 bases from J, with 18 bases in between. This CDR3 spans 14 amino acids. The CDR3 DNA reads as TGTGCCAGCAGCCCAGGGCGGTTAGGGCAGGAGCAGTTCTTC. Translation: CASSPGRLGQEQFF.

The rearrangement uses TRBV28 and TRBJ1-1; TRBD1 matches 7 bases. The germline CDR1 and CDR2 sequences are MDHEN and SYDVKM. J was trimmed by 2 bases and V by 8 bases; bases with no gene match: 8. The CDR3 length is 14 residues. The CDR3 DNA follows: TGTGCCAGCTACCAGGGGGGATACAACACTGAAGCTTTCTTT. Protein sequence: CASYQGGYNTEAFF. Complete variable domain (other parts from reference TRBV28 and TRBJ1-1): DVKVTQSSRYLVKRTGEKVFLECVQDMDHENMFWYRQDPGLGLRLIYFSYDVKMKEKGDIPEGYSVSREKKERFSLILESASTNQTSMYLCASYQGGYNTEAFFGQGTRLTVV.

The chain couples TRBV4-2 to TRBJ2-1, with TRBD1 identical over 7 bases. After removal of 4 bases from V and 4 bases from J, the junction contained 10 bases not matched to a gene. Germline CDR1 LGHNA, CDR2 YNFKEQ. This CDR3 has 16 amino acids. The CDR3 DNA reads as TGTGCCAGCAGCCGAGACAGATCCAGGGGGTACAATGAGCAGTTCTTC. It encodes CASSRDRSRGYNEQFF.

The gene calls are TRBV25-1 and TRBJ2-3; 9 bases align to TRBD1. The germline V gene has CDR1 MGHDK and CDR2 SYGVNS. Trimming at V came to 7 bases and at J to 9 bases, leaving 20 bases not matched to a gene. This CDR3 has 17 residues. CDR3 sequence: CASKPIHGTGSSSTQYF. CDR3 nucleotides: TGTGCCAGCAAGCCAATTCACGGGACAGGGTCATCTAGCACGCAGTATTTT.

This chain uses TRBV5-1 with TRBJ1-5; 10 nucleotides line up with TRBD1. This CDR3 spans 15 amino acids. CDR1 is SGHRS, CDR2 YFSETQ, per germline. After removal of 3 bases from V and 6 bases from J, the junction contained 6 bases not matched to a gene. The CDR3 is CASSSTGGVGQPQHF. The CDR3, as DNA: TGCGCCAGCAGCTCGACAGGGGGCGTGGGTCAGCCCCAGCATTTT.

The chain recombines TRBV19 with TRBJ1-5, with D possibly matching TRBD1 (5 bases). V was pared by 7 bases and J by 0 bases, with 13 bases between. The CDR3 has 15 amino acids. Germline CDR1 reads LNHDA; CDR2 reads SQIVND (reference sequence). CDR3 DNA sequence: TGTGCCAGTACCTTACGGGACTATAGCAATCAGCCCCAGCATTTT. It specifies CASTLRDYSNQPQHF.

The V call is TRBV2, the J call TRBJ2-7; 8 nucleotides match TRBD2. Germline lookup yields CDR1 SNHLY and CDR2 FYNNEI. V lost 10 bases, J lost 3 bases, and 11 bases stayed unmatched. The CDR3 runs to 14 residues. Here the CDR3 reads CATRSGRVSYEQYF. Here the CDR3 DNA reads TGTGCCACCAGAAGCGGGAGAGTCAGCTACGAGCAGTACTTC.

J is TRBJ2-3 and V is TRBV5-1; TRBD1 might be the D (6 bases). The CDR3 runs to 15 residues. CDR1 and CDR2 (germline): SGHRS, YFSETQ. V lost 5 bases, J lost 0 bases, and 13 bases lay in between. The CDR3 sequence: CASRRDRSSTDTQYF. CDR3 in DNA: TGCGCCAGCAGACGCGACAGGTCTAGCACAGATACGCAGTATTTT.

The V gene is TRBV11-3, the J gene TRBJ1-1; D unresolved. The V end lost 1 base, the J end lost 4 bases, and 10 bases lay between the germline ends. Germline V gives CDR1 SGHNT, CDR2 YENEEA. The CDR3 is made up of 14 amino acids. Written as DNA, the CDR3 is TGTGCCAGCAGCTTAGGCGGGGTCCTCACTGAAGCTTTCTTT. It specifies CASSLGGVLTEAFF.

The rearrangement uses TRBV23-1 and TRBJ1-4; D ambiguous. TRBV23-1 carries the ORF label, with uncertain function. V shed 1 base and J shed 3 bases, with 12 bases lying between them. This CDR3 has 16 amino acids. CDR3 bases: TGCGCCAGCAGTCAATTAAAATGCGGGGCTAATGAAAAACTGTTTTTT. It yields the protein CASSQLKCGANEKLFF.